Presented here are 27 T cell receptor beta chains from one specimen sequenced in a study of tumor and adjacent non-tumor tissue in lung cancer. A modified ARM-PCR protocol with three rounds of nested PCR amplified TCRbeta. TCRdb independently ran MiXCR on the multiplex PCR reads; one entry per CDR3 protein. Seen here are about 43,000 distinct CDR3 sequences, approximately 57% observed once, and the top ten hold around 45%. This sample's RNA came from whole unsorted tissue. This non-tumor lung sample came from over 3 cm beyond the tumor edge. Material: distant non-tumor lung tissue. These receptors were collected from a man aged 50-60 years with non-small cell lung cancer.

This clonotype was counted a few times. At one end, the junction sequence differs from germline, possibly due to a read error. The CDR3 reads CASRGTLNTGELLF. In DNA form, the CDR3 reads TGTGCCAGCAGGGGGACACTCAACACCGGGGAGCTGCTTTTT. The chain combines TRBV6-5 with TRBJ2-2, with D perhaps matching TRBD1 (6 bases). The germline V gene has CDR1 MNHEY and CDR2 SVGAGI. CDR3 length: 14 residues.

Regarding this clonotype: A read error may produce the germline difference seen at one junction end. Written as DNA, the CDR3 is TGTGTCAGCAACAAGGGCAGACAAGAGACCCAGTACTTC. Residues: CVSNKGRQETQYF. The gene calls are TRBV11-2 and TRBJ2-5; no clear D gene. The germline V gene encodes CDR1 SGHAT and CDR2 FQNNGV. This CDR3 comprises 13 residues.

This clonotype was seen many times. The DNA for the CDR3 is TGTGCCACCAGTGATCTCGGGACAGGGGTCAATGAGCAGTTCTTC. Residues: CATSDLGTGVNEQFF. V gene TRBV24-1 combines with J gene TRBJ2-1; 10 bases are a match to TRBD1. Germline trimming cut 3 bases from V and 6 bases from J; bases unmatched to any gene: 4. CDR3 length equals 15 residues. Germline CDR1 is KGHDR and CDR2 is SFDVKD.

About this clonotype itself: The junction departs from the called germline gene at one end, perhaps through a read error. The J gene is TRBJ1-2, the V gene TRBV11-1; 7 bases are shared with TRBD1. CDR3 length: 15 amino acids. Germline loops: CDR1 SGHAT, CDR2 FQDESV (reference sequence). The CDR3 spells CTSSAVGTAREGYTF. The CDR3 DNA reads TGTACCAGCAGTGCCGTTGGGACAGCCCGGGAAGGCTACACCTTC.

Comments on this clonotype: Sequence at one end of the junction differs from germline and may be a read error. This chain uses TRBV6-6 with TRBJ2-1, with unresolved D. From germline, CDR1 is MNHNY and CDR2 SVGAGI (reference sequence). The CDR3 is 15 residues long. This CDR3 is CASSYSTLALDEQFF. As DNA, the CDR3 is TGTGCCAGCAGTTACTCCACTCTGGCCTTGGATGAGCAATTCTTC.

Note on this clonotype: Given a much more abundant clone one base away, this may be a read error. The chain uses TRBV5-4 and TRBJ2-1; a weak D match, TRBD1 (6 bases). This CDR3 contains 15 residues. Germline CDR1 reads SGHNT; CDR2 reads YYREEE (reference sequence). This CDR3 reads CASSLVQGIHNERFF. CDR3 nucleotides: TGTGCCAGCAGCTTGGTACAGGGTATCCACAATGAGCGGTTCTTC.

As to this clonotype: A much larger clone lies a single base off, so this may be a read error. Here the CDR3 omits its conserved ending phenylalanine or tryptophan, so a read error is the likely source. This rearrangement joins TRBV16 to TRBJ1-1, with D perhaps TRBD1 (6 bases). Trimming shortened V by 2 bases and J by 7 bases, and 8 bases separated the two germline ends. This CDR3 contains 12 residues. The V gene's germline CDR1 is KGHSY and CDR2 FQNENV. For the CDR3, the DNA is TGTGCCAGCAGCCAAGGGGGCGGTGAAGCTTTCTTG. Encoded protein: CASSQGGGEAFL.

This clonotype appeared a single time. With a much larger clone just one base away, this may be a read error. The V call is TRBV28, the J call TRBJ2-7; 10 nucleotides match TRBD2. The ends lost 7 bases at V and 4 bases at J; junction bases unmatched: 10. CDR1 and CDR2 (germline): MDHEN, SYDVKM. The CDR3 consists of 15 residues. CDR3 amino acids: CASITRTSGKYEQYF. CDR3 DNA: TGTGCCAGCATCACCAGGACTAGCGGAAAATACGAGCAGTACTTC.

This clonotype was observed many times. This chain joins TRBV6-6 and TRBJ2-3; D is undetermined. Germline values: CDR1 MNHNY, CDR2 SVGAGI (reference sequence). Trimming removed 6 bases from V and 1 base from J, with 17 bases in between. This CDR3 comprises 16 residues. CDR3 DNA: TGTGCCAGCAGGGACCAAGTGGGATCAGGCACAGATACGCAGTATTTT. Protein product: CASRDQVGSGTDTQYF.

Note on this clonotype: The CDR3 end shows no conserved phenylalanine or tryptophan, and so a read error is likely. The chain joins TRBV4-1 to TRBJ2-3; 12 bases align to TRBD1. V was clipped by 4 bases and J by 6 bases; unmatched bases: 5. CDR3 length: 15 amino acids. Germline lookup yields CDR1 MGHRA and CDR2 YSYEKL. This CDR3 is CASSRWDRGPDTQYL. CDR3 sequence (DNA): TGCGCCAGCAGCCGATGGGACAGGGGGCCGGATACGCAGTATTTG.

This clonotype was counted a single time. One end of the junction fails to match germline, which may point to a read error. The genes are TRBV5-1 and TRBJ1-1; TRBD1 matches 7 bases. In germline, CDR1 is SGHRS, CDR2 YFSETQ. The CDR3 consists of 15 residues. The CDR3 sequence: CVSSHNTGVNTEALF. The CDR3, as DNA: TGCGTCAGCAGCCACAACACAGGGGTGAACACTGAAGCTTTGTTT.

Of note for this clonotype: One base away lies a much larger clone, so this may be a sequencing read error. The chain is built from TRBV20-1 and TRBJ2-6, with D possibly TRBD1 on 6 matching bases. CDR3 size: 14 residues. Per the germline V gene, CDR1 is DFQATT and CDR2 is SNEGSKA (reference sequence). CDR3 amino acids: CSASDRTGVNVLTF. The CDR3 nucleotides read TGCAGTGCTTCTGACAGGACTGGGGTCAACGTCCTGACTTTC.

As for this clonotype: The junction differs from germline at one of its ends, possibly a read error. The rearrangement uses TRBV11-2 and TRBJ2-7; a weak D match, TRBD1 (5 bases). Germline V gene lookup returns CDR1 SGHAT and CDR2 FQNNGV. This CDR3 comprises 14 residues. The CDR3 DNA sequence: TGTACCAGCACAACTCAGGGTGTCAGCTACGAGCAGTACTTC. Translating it yields CTSTTQGVSYEQYF.

Comment on this clonotype: Given a much more abundant clone one base away, this may be a read error. V is TRBV20-1 and J is TRBJ2-5, with 7 bases lining up with TRBD1. Trimming took 4 bases from V and 4 from J; bases not matched to a gene: 0. The germline V gene has CDR1 DFQATT and CDR2 SNEGSKA (reference sequence). The CDR3 is 11 residues long. The CDR3 here is CSANRGETQYF. The CDR3 DNA sequence: TGCAGTGCTAACAGGGGAGAGACCCAGTACTTC.

Comments on this clonotype: Germline is not matched at one junction end, which may reflect a read error. This chain joins TRBV6-2 or TRBV6-3 and TRBJ2-1; D may match TRBD1 or TRBD2 (5 bases each). There are 15 residues in the CDR3. From germline, CDR1 is MNHEY and CDR2 SVGEGT. CDR3 in amino acids: CASSYLGETVNEHFF. CDR3 in DNA: TGTGCCAGCAGTTACTTGGGGGAGACGGTGAATGAGCACTTCTTC.

This clonotype has at least ten counts. The chain has TRBV28 and TRBJ2-3; D might be TRBD2 (7 bases). In germline, CDR1 is MDHEN, CDR2 SYDVKM. The V and J ends lost 5 bases and 5 bases respectively, with 11 bases between them. The CDR3 has 13 amino acids. CDR3 sequence: CASSGGALDTQYF. The CDR3 DNA reads TGTGCCAGCAGTGGGGGGGCCCTAGATACGCAGTATTTT.

This chain joins TRBV5-5 and TRBJ1-4; D not resolved. Germline V gene data show CDR1 as SGHKS and CDR2 as YYEKEE (reference sequence). The CDR3 extends over 15 amino acids. The CDR3 DNA sequence: TGTGCTAGCTGCTTGGCTGGGAATCTCAATGAAAAACTGTTTTTT. It codes for CASCLAGNLNEKLFF.

A word on this clonotype: A read error is possible here, since a much larger clone lies one base away. V is TRBV12-3 or TRBV12-4 and J is TRBJ1-5, with D possibly matching TRBD1 (5 bases). The V end was cut by 7 bases, the J end by 6 bases, with 25 bases between. The CDR3 length is 17 residues. The CDR3: CASTFSSSTRRGQPQHF. In nucleotides, the CDR3 is TGTGCCAGCACCTTTTCCTCCTCTACAAGGAGGGGTCAGCCCCAGCATTTT.

This chain uses TRBV6-5 with TRBJ1-1; no reliable D call. The germline V gene encodes CDR1 MNHEY and CDR2 SVGAGI. This CDR3 contains 15 residues. V lost 7 bases to trimming and J lost 11 bases, with 26 bases between them. The CDR3 DNA sequence: TGTGCCAGCATAGTAGTAAGGGTGGGTGGCGCCCTGGCTTTCTTT. Translated, it gives CASIVVRVGGALAFF.

There are many counts of this clonotype. CDR3 in DNA: TGTGCCAGCAAACCGGGGAGTCCCGATGGCTACACCTTC. Translating it yields CASKPGSPDGYTF. J is TRBJ1-2 and V is TRBV28, with unresolved D. Between the trimmed V and J ends, which lost 7 bases and 6 bases, there was a span of 15 bases. Germline V gene sequence: CDR1 MDHEN, CDR2 SYDVKM. The CDR3 loop spans 13 amino acids.

In regard to this clonotype: At one end the junction does not follow the germline gene, possibly because of a read error. This sequence joins TRBV10-3 and TRBJ2-2, with 8 bases matching TRBD1. This CDR3 contains 14 residues. In germline, CDR1 is ENHRY, CDR2 SYGVKD. As DNA, the CDR3 is TGTCCCATTGGACAGGGTGGTAACAGCGGGGAGCTGTTTTTT. Encoded protein: CPIGQGGNSGELFF.

Points on this clonotype: With a much larger clone just one base away, this may be a read error. The V call is TRBV5-1, the J call TRBJ2-3, with no clear D. The CDR3 is 14 amino acids. Germline CDR1 SGHRS, CDR2 YFSETQ. CDR3 sequence (DNA): TGCACCAGCAGCTTGGAGTTGGGAACAGATACGCAGTATTTT. Translation: CTSSLELGTDTQYF.

On this clonotype itself: A read error may be the cause here, since a much bigger clone is one base away. J is TRBJ2-1 and V is TRBV11-1; D call uncertain. Looked up from germline, CDR1 is SGHAT and CDR2 is FQDESV (reference sequence). The CDR3 contains 15 residues. This chain's CDR3 is CASSLDPTGYNERFF. The CDR3 bases are TGTGCCAGCAGCCTAGACCCTACCGGCTACAATGAGCGGTTCTTC.

This sequence joins TRBV28 and TRBJ2-7; 7 bases are a match to TRBD2. The ends lost 9 bases at V and 7 bases at J; junction bases unmatched: 12. There are 13 residues in the CDR3. The germline gives CDR1 MDHEN, CDR2 SYDVKM. The DNA of the CDR3 is TGTGCCAGTAGCGGCGGGAGCCTGGAGGAGCAGTACTTC. The encoded protein is CASSGGSLEEQYF.

For this clonotype: This may be a read error: a much more frequent sequence differs by one nucleotide. This chain connects TRBV12-3 or TRBV12-4 to TRBJ2-5; D is uncertain. This CDR3 comprises 11 residues. The CDR3 DNA reads TGTGCCAACAGTTTAGCAGAGACCCAGTACTTC. Protein product: CANSLAETQYF.

As to this clonotype: Without the conserved terminal phenylalanine or tryptophan, this CDR3 likely stems from a read error. The genes are TRBV24-1 and TRBJ1-5; 7 bases align to TRBD1. This CDR3 is 15 amino acids long. Losses at the gene ends were 6 bases for V and 4 bases for J; bases not matched to a gene: 8. CDR1 is KGHDR and CDR2 is SFDVKD in the germline V gene. The CDR3 region is CATSPNRGANQPQHL. The CDR3 region has the DNA TGTGCCACCAGTCCTAACAGGGGCGCGAATCAGCCCCAGCATCTT.

Comments on this clonotype: This likely comes from a read error, as the CDR3 has no conserved phenylalanine or tryptophan at its end. V is TRBV5-1 and J is TRBJ2-7; 10 bases agree with TRBD1. V gave up 3 bases and J gave up 6 bases; unmatched junction bases: 9. The CDR3 has 15 amino acids. The germline V gene has CDR1 SGHRS and CDR2 YFSETQ. CDR3 DNA sequence: TGCGCCAGCAGCTCCTCCGGACAGGGGGGAACCGAGCAGTACCTC. Translated, it gives CASSSSGQGGTEQYL.